This record covers a single TCR beta chain. Its antigen remains unknown. Amplification of TCR beta CDR3 regions was performed using RNA transcripts as template. Initially, a first-round RT-PCR of the TCR CDR3 employed the HTBI primer set. TCRdb reprocessed the multiplex PCR reads via MiXCR and lists one record per CDR3 protein. The sample consists of under 350,000 distinct CDR3 sequences, about a sixth of them appearing once. The study based diagnoses on clinical symptoms, serum thyroxine and TRAb, thyroid ultrasound and orbital computed tomography. These data belong to a study of T cells in Graves' hyperthyroidism and ophthalmopathy. General observations from the study: Most clonotypes expanded in thyroid above 0.001 were likewise present in blood. A model built on 13 V-J features separated ophthalmopathy from stable hyperthyroidism. Model predictions of ophthalmopathy came a median about 6.3 months before onset.

The CDR3 contains 14 residues. Trimming took 2 bases from V and 7 from J; bases not matched to a gene: 7. Germline lookup yields CDR1 MGHRA and CDR2 YSYEKL. V and J are TRBV4-1 and TRBJ1-2; 7 bases are a match to TRBD1. This clonotype originated in a woman aged 55-69 years with Graves' ophthalmopathy. The sequenced sample was blood. CDR3 in DNA: TGCGCCAGCAGCCAACCGACAGGGCGTCGTGGCTACACCTTC. Translation gives CASSQPTGRRGYTF.